This entry concerns a single TCR beta chain. Its antigen is currently unknown. This specimen comes from a study of molecular identifiers for immune sequencing clone quantification. At the level of the study: Four of five splits of RNA from roughly 20,000 or 100,000 naive CD8 cells were sequenced in replicates. Study-wide findings and caveats: Shared barcodes on identical TCR molecules could underestimate the sizes of highly expanded clones. Over 98% of effector molecules, yet under 1% of naive-cell molecules, were held by clones above 20 RNA copies. Researchers reportedly could pick up spiked Jurkat TCR RNA from one cell mixed into one million naive cells.

In TCRdb, the PCR reads were re-called with MiXCR into one record per CDR3 protein. Seen here are tens of thousands of distinct CDR3 sequences, around 18% observed once, and the top ten hold about 1.5%. Per the germline V gene, CDR1 is MGHRA and CDR2 is YSYEKL. The CDR3 length is 15 residues. The junction had 2 bases not matched to a gene; V was cut back by 1 base and J by 4 bases. The sequence was collected from a human donor in good health. Some libraries in this study had Jurkat cell RNA spiked in. The sequenced sample consisted of naive CD8+ T cells from blood, with Jurkat cell RNA spiked in. Subset reported: FACS-sorted CD8+CD4-CCR7+CD45RA+ naive T cells. The V call is TRBV4-1, the J call TRBJ2-7; 12 bases match TRBD1. Written as DNA, the CDR3 is TGCGCCAGCAGCCAAGGGGGACAGGGGGCTTACGAGCAGTACTTC. Its protein is CASSQGGQGAYEQYF.